This is a list of T cell receptor beta chains from one sample in a study of blood T cells in healthy people across ages. TCRdb itself ran the 5' RACE reads through MiXCR, one entry per CDR3 protein. The sample shows about 800,000 distinct CDR3 sequences, roughly 50% of them seen only once. Source material: blood. All receptors derive from a man aged 30 to 45 in good health. The CDR3 runs from the conserved cysteine through the conserved F or W. Fields, in order: D gene, V gene, J gene, CDR3 protein. D genes are given only for firm matches.

>TRBD2|TRBV6-4|TRBJ2-7
CASSTIAGTYNEQYF
>TRBD1|TRBV28|TRBJ2-5
CASSPSGQGKKTQYF
>NA|TRBV3-1|TRBJ2-7
CASSQLIGFQYF
>NA|TRBV7-9|TRBJ2-7
CASSPWRDTDYEQYF
>NA|TRBV27|TRBJ1-2
CASSPTLGAAVYGYTF
>TRBD2|TRBV15|TRBJ2-1
CATSRDFGGNEQFF
>NA|TRBV7-9|TRBJ2-5
CASSRLLGGQNNEQYF
>NA|TRBV20-1|NA
CSAREGGTTYEQYF
>NA|TRBV4-2|NA
CASSQDIGTAGETQYF
>NA|TRBV12-3/TRBV12-4|TRBJ2-1
CASTHQVGDEQFF
>NA|TRBV6-5|TRBJ2-1
CASRSSGAYNEQFF
>NA|TRBV29-1|TRBJ2-5
CSVDNYVSETQYF
>TRBD2|TRBV6-2/TRBV6-3|TRBJ2-3
CASVGTSEAPDTQYF
>TRBD2|TRBV3-1|TRBJ2-5
CASRAGLAERNEQYF
>TRBD1|TRBV29-1|TRBJ2-1
CSSKSTGGGEQFF
>NA|TRBV6-2/TRBV6-3|TRBJ2-1
CASSYWTGTLHNEQFF
>TRBD2|TRBV11-1|TRBJ2-2
CASSSRGGGNTGELFF
>TRBD1|TRBV7-2|TRBJ1-2
CASSLAYTGDDGYTF
>TRBD1|TRBV7-2|TRBJ2-3
CASSGILGTGMADTQYF
>NA|TRBV18|TRBJ1-5
CASSQDSSNQPQHF
>TRBD1|TRBV18|TRBJ2-3
CASSAQDRGGADTQYF
>NA|TRBV7-9|TRBJ1-2
CASSRAGTSLYGYTF